What follows is one TCR beta chain and its context. The antigen is undetermined. This record belongs to a study of cytomegalovirus exposure and HLA in healthy donors. In the PCR, 60 Vbeta and 13 Jbeta primers were used. Sequencing was performed with immunoSEQ multiplex PCR; in TCRdb, only in-frame clones are kept and a portion is missing. The data hold 95,000 to 150,000 clones, with over 60% observed a single time. Regarding the study as a whole: A later analysis, which compared TCR beta chains of equal frequency, found the HLA-associated ones more clonally expanded. A later analysis reportedly identified an Asian-associated ancestry cluster as carrying fewer N-insertions than the roughly 670-donor mean.

The donors, nominally healthy at sampling, likely had unrecorded immune exposures. CDR1 is SGHNT, CDR2 YYREEE, per germline (reference sequence). J gave up 1 base and V 4 bases, and 5 bases lay outside the gene matches. The CDR3 sequence is 16 residues long. This receptor was identified in a man aged 18 to 30 in good health and CMV-seronegative. The sample comprised PBMCs. V gene TRBV5-4 combines with J gene TRBJ2-3; 11 bases are shared with TRBD2. The CDR3 region is CASSLPLAGGTDTQYF. The CDR3 DNA reads TGTGCCAGCAGCCTGCCACTAGCGGGGGGCACAGATACGCAGTATTTT.